This T cell receptor (beta chain) is drawn from a study of T cell responses to AZD1222 COVID-19 vaccine. This CDR3 contains 15 residues. Germline V lookup: CDR1 LNHDA, CDR2 SQIVND (reference sequence). With 5 bases removed from V and 5 bases from J, the gap between germline ends came to 17 bases. Profiling relied on immunoSEQ multiplex PCR, and the TCRdb table lists in-frame clones only, not all of them. The sample shows about 140,000 clones, about 90% of them seen only once. Concerning this clone: Its cognate antigen is unknown.

Study-wide findings and caveats: Spike-specific TCRs gained breadth and depth after people received two AZD1222 doses. Every sample of the repertoires postdated the peak T cell response. The donor cohort was predominantly white British with a female majority, and clonal diversity may have been underestimated.

The sequence was obtained from an adult who received the MenACWY meningococcal vaccine as a control. The rearrangement links TRBV19 to TRBJ2-3; no clear D gene. The sample was peripheral blood, taken 28 days after the second dose of the MenACWY control vaccine. The DNA of the CDR3 is TGTGCCAGTAGTGTCCGGGCCCTAAGGATAGATACGCAGTATTTT. It specifies CASSVRALRIDTQYF.